The 9 T cell receptor beta chains presented below share a single source sample, sequenced in a study of T cells in Graves' hyperthyroidism and ophthalmopathy. Regions amplified from RNA transcripts were the TCR beta CDR3 regions. In the first-round RT-PCR of the TCR CDR3, the HTBI primer set was used. TCRdb fed the multiplex PCR reads into MiXCR, producing one record per CDR3 protein. The repertoire consists of hundreds of thousands of distinct CDR3 sequences, with 11% to 15% occurring once and the leading ten covering about a tenth. Specimen: blood. These receptors were obtained from a woman in her late teens or twenties with Graves' hyperthyroidism.

The chain has TRBV7-8 and TRBJ1-4; D perhaps matches TRBD1 (5 bases). The germline V gene has CDR1 SGHVS and CDR2 FQNEAQ. This CDR3 is 14 amino acids long. Trimming removed 6 bases at V and 3 bases at J, with 11 bases between. In nucleotides, the CDR3 is TGTGCCAGCAGGGCGGGGCGAGCTAATGAAAAACTGTTTTTT. Its protein is CASRAGRANEKLFF.

This clonotype was counted at least ten times. The genes are TRBV11-2 and TRBJ1-1; possible D gene TRBD1, 6 bases. CDR1 and CDR2 from the germline V gene are SGHAT and FQNNGV. The CDR3 loop spans 14 amino acids. V gave up 4 bases and J gave up 4 bases, with 13 bases separating them. The CDR3 loop reads CASSYQGPGTEAFF. The CDR3 DNA reads TGTGCCAGCAGCTATCAGGGGCCGGGCACTGAAGCTTTCTTT.

This clonotype showed up just a few times. This clone may be a read error of a much larger clone one base away. This rearrangement joins TRBV9 to TRBJ2-2; D is uncertain. The CDR3 is 12 amino acids. Germline loops: CDR1 SGDLS, CDR2 YYNGEE. Trimming pared 0 bases from V and 6 bases from J, leaving 3 bases between. In DNA form, the CDR3 reads TGTGCCAGCAGCGTAGATGCCGGGGAGCTGTTTTTT. Its translation: CASSVDAGELFF.

This clonotype has just a few counts. Here the CDR3 DNA reads TGCAGTGCCACCGACAGAACGACAGGACTACGCTACGAGCAGTACTTC. As protein: CSATDRTTGLRYEQYF. The rearrangement links TRBV20-1 to TRBJ2-7; possibly TRBD1 or TRBD2 for D (6 bases each). This CDR3 spans 16 amino acids. Trimming removed 6 bases at V and 3 bases at J, with 24 bases between. Germline V lookup: CDR1 DFQATT, CDR2 SNEGSKA (reference sequence).

This clonotype was recorded many times. V and J are TRBV2 and TRBJ1-4; D might be TRBD1 (6 bases). The CDR3 runs 15 residues. Germline V gene lookup returns CDR1 SNHLY and CDR2 FYNNEI. Trimming left V 6 bases short and J 5 bases short, with 16 bases between. The CDR3 DNA reads as TGTGCCAGCAGCGCTCAGGGGCAGATAAATGAAAAACTGTTTTTT. Amino acid sequence: CASSAQGQINEKLFF.

This chain uses TRBV7-2 with TRBJ2-1; tentative D call: TRBD2 (6 bases). Germline loops: CDR1 SGHTA, CDR2 FQGNSA. This CDR3 comprises 15 residues. V was cut by 5 bases and J by 9 bases, with 20 bases left in between. CDR3 amino acids: CASSVSGTPVGEQFF. As DNA, the CDR3 is TGTGCCAGCAGCGTTAGCGGAACCCCCGTGGGTGAGCAGTTCTTC.

This sequence joins TRBV27 and TRBJ2-1; TRBD2 might be the D (5 bases). The CDR3 covers 17 residues. The ends were cut back, 6 bases at V and 0 bases at J, with 18 bases in the middle. The germline V gene has CDR1 MNHEY and CDR2 SMNVEV (reference sequence). CDR3 residues: CASRPNPGISSYNEQFF. CDR3 sequence (DNA): TGTGCCAGCAGGCCCAACCCCGGGATTAGCTCCTACAATGAGCAGTTCTTC.

The table lists this clonotype with many counts. CDR3 in amino acids: CSARTGLAGFYEQYF. The CDR3 DNA is TGCAGTGCTAGAACGGGCCTAGCGGGATTCTACGAGCAGTACTTC. The V gene is TRBV20-1, the J gene TRBJ2-7, with 9 bases identical to TRBD2. Germline CDR1 is DFQATT and CDR2 is SNEGSKA (reference sequence). After removal of 2 bases from V and 3 bases from J, the junction contained 8 bases not matched to a gene. The CDR3 has 15 residues.

The sample holds a few counts of this clonotype. V is TRBV5-6 and J is TRBJ1-4, with D unresolved. Germline V gives CDR1 SGHDT, CDR2 YYEEEE. The CDR3 has 16 residues. Trimming cost V 3 bases and J 0 bases, with 12 bases left between them. The CDR3 region is CASSWRPGATNEKLFF. The CDR3 bases are TGTGCCAGCAGCTGGAGGCCAGGTGCAACTAATGAAAAACTGTTTTTT.